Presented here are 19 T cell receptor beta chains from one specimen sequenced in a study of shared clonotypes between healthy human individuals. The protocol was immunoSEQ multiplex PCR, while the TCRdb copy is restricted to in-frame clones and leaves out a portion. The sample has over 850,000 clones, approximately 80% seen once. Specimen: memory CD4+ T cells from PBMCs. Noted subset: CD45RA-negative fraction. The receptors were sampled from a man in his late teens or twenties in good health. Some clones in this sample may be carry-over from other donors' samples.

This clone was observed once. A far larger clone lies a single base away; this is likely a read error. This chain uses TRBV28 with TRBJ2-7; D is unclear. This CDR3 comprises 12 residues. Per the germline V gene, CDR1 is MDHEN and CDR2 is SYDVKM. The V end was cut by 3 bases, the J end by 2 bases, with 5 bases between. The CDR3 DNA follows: TGTGCCAGCAGTTTTAGCCCCTACGAGCAGTACTTC. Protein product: CASSFSPYEQYF.

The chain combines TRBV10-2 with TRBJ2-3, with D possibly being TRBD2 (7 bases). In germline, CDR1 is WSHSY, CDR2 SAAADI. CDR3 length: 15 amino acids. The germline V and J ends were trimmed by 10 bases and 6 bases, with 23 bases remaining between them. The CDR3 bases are TGCGCCACGGGCGCCATAGGGAGGGGGGGCGATACGCAGTATTTT. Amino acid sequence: CATGAIGRGGDTQYF.

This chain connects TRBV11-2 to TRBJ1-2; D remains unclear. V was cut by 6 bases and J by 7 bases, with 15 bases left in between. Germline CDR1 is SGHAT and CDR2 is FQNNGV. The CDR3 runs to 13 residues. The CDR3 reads CASRLDRLGGYTF. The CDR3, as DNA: TGTGCCAGCAGGCTCGACCGCCTTGGTGGCTACACCTTC.

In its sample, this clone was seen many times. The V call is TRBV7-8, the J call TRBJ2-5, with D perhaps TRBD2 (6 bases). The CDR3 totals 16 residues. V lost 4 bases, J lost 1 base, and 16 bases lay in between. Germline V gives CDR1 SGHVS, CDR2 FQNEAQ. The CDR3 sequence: CASSSKPIAVQETQYF. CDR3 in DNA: TGTGCCAGCAGCTCGAAGCCAATAGCGGTCCAAGAGACCCAGTACTTC.

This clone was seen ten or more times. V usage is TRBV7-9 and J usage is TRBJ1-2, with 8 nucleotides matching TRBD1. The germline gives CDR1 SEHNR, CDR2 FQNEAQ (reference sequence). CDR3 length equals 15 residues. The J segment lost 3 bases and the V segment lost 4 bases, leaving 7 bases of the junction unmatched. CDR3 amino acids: CASSSGTGTDYGYTF. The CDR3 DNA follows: TGTGCCAGCAGCTCAGGGACAGGTACAGACTATGGCTACACCTTC.

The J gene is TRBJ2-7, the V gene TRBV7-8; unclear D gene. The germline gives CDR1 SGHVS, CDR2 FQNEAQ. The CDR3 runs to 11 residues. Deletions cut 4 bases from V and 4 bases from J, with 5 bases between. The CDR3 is CASSSIYEQYF. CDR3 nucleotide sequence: TGTGCCAGCAGCTCCATTTACGAGCAGTACTTC.

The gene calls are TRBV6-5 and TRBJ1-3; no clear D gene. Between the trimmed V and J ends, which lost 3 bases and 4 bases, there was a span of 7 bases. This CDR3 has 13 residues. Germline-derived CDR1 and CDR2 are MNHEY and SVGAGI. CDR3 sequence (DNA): TGTGCCAGCAGTTATATATTGGGAAACACCATATATTTT. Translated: CASSYILGNTIYF.

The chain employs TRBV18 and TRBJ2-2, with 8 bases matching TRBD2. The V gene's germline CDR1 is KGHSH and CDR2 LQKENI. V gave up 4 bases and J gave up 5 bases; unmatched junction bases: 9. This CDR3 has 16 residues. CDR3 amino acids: CASSLAAGTSTGELFF. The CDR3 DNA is TGTGCCAGCTCACTAGCAGCCGGGACTAGTACCGGGGAGCTGTTTTTT. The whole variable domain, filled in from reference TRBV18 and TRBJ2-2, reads NAGVMQNPRHLVRRRGQEARLRCSPMKGHSHVYWYRQLPEEGLKFMVYLQKENIIDESGMPKERFSAEFPKEGPSILRIQQVVRGDSAAYFCASSLAAGTSTGELFFGEGSRLTVL.

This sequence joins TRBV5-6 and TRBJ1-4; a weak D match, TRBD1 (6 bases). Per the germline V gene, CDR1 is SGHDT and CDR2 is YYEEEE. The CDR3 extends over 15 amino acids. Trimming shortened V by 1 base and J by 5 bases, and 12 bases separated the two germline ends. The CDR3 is CASSLTDRQNEKLFF. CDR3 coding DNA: TGTGCCAGCAGCTTGACGGACAGACAGAATGAAAAACTGTTTTTT.

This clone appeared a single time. The CDR3 coding sequence is TGTGCCAGCAGCTTAGGGACTAGCCGGACCCCTAGGGAGCAGTTCTTC. Protein: CASSLGTSRTPREQFF. This chain uses TRBV7-9 with TRBJ2-1, with TRBD2 identical over 8 bases. Trimming at V came to 1 base and at J to 10 bases, leaving 12 bases not matched to a gene. CDR3 length: 16 residues. Germline V gene data show CDR1 as SEHNR and CDR2 as FQNEAQ (reference sequence).

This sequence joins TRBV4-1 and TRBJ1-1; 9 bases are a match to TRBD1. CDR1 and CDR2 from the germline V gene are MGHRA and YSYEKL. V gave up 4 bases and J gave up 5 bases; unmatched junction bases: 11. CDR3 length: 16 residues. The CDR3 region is CASSRTTRTGVTEAFF. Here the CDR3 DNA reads TGCGCCAGCAGCCGAACTACAAGGACAGGGGTTACTGAAGCTTTCTTT.

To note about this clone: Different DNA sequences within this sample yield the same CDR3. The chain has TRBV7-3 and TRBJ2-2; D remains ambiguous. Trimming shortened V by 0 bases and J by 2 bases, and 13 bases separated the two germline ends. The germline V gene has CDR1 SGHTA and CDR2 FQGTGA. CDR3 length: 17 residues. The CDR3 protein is CASSLTYAGPNTGELFF. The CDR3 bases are TGTGCCAGCAGCTTAACGTATGCAGGCCCCAACACCGGGGAGCTGTTTTTT.

CDR3: CASSLGTEGLRSMNTEAFF. Written as DNA, the CDR3 is TGTGCCAGCAGCTTAGGAACTGAGGGTCTTCGATCCATGAACACTGAAGCTTTCTTT. The rearrangement uses TRBV7-9 and TRBJ1-1, with D unresolved. Germline CDR1 and CDR2: SEHNR and FQNEAQ (reference sequence). Trimming took 1 base from V and 0 from J, leaving 21 bases between them. The CDR3 extends over 19 amino acids. The full variable domain, completed using reference TRBV7-9 and TRBJ1-1, is DTGVSQNPRHKITKRGQNVTFRCDPISEHNRLYWYRQTLGQGPEFLTYFQNEAQLEKSRLLSDRFSAERPKGSFSTLEIQRTEQGDSAMYLCASSLGTEGLRSMNTEAFFGQGTRLTVV.

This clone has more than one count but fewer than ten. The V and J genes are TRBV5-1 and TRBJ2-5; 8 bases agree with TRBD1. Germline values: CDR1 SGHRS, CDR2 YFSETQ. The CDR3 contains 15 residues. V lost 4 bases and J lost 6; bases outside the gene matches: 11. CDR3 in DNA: TGCGCCAGCAGCCCCGAGCCAGACAGGGGAAAGACCCAGTACTTC. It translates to CASSPEPDRGKTQYF.

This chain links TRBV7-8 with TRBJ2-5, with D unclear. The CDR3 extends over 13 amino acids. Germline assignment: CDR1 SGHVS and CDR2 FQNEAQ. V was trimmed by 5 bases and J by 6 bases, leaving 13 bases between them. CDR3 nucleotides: TGTGCCAGCAGCCTGGCCCTAGAACAGACCCAGTACTTC. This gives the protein CASSLALEQTQYF.

This chain's CDR3 is CASNRRAAGSTEAFF. CDR3 coding DNA: TGTGCCAGCAACCGCCGGGCCGCGGGGAGTACTGAAGCTTTCTTT. The chain combines TRBV6-1 with TRBJ1-1, with no clear D. Germline loops: CDR1 MNHNS, CDR2 SASEGT. With 7 bases removed from V and 5 bases from J, the gap between germline ends came to 20 bases. The CDR3 runs 15 residues.

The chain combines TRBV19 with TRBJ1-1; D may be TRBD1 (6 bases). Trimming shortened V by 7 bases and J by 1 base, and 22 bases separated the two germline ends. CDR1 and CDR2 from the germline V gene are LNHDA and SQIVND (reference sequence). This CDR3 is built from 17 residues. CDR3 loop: CASTSPRDKSKNTEAFF. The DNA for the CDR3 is TGTGCCAGTACCTCACCCCGGGACAAGTCGAAGAACACTGAAGCTTTCTTT.

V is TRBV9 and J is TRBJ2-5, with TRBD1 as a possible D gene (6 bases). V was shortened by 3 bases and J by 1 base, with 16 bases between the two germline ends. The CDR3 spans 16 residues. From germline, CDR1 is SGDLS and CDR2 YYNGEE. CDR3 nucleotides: TGTGCCAGCAGCGCCCAGGGGAAGGGGGTCCAAGAGACCCAGTACTTC. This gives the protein CASSAQGKGVQETQYF.

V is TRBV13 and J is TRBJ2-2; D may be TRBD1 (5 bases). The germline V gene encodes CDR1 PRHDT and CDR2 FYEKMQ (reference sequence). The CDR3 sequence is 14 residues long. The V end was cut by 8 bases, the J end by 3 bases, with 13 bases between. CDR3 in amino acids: CASSQGGDTGELFF. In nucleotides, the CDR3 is TGTGCCAGCTCCCAGGGTGGCGACACCGGGGAGCTGTTTTTT.